A selection of T cell receptor beta chains follows, all from one sample in a study of CD8+CD57+ T cells in acquired aplastic anemia. TCRdb independently ran MiXCR on the reads; one entry per CDR3 protein. Seen here are roughly 500,000 distinct CDR3 sequences, less than 35% observed once, and the top ten hold around 0.82%. Sequencing was carried out using sorted CD4+, CD8+, or CD8+CD57+ T cells (not recorded which) from PBMCs. Receptor source: a human donor with aplastic anemia. Both conserved end residues are part of each CDR3. A D gene is named only where the DNA matches it firmly. Clone size is stated in some rows and not others, as once, few, many or a class when expanded.

d_gene | j_gene | abundance | v_gene | len | CDR3aa | CDR3nt
TRBD1 | TRBJ2-1 | many | TRBV29-1 | 13 | CSQGQGAGNEQFF | TGCAGCCAAGGACAGGGGGCGGGCAATGAGCAGTTCTTC
- | TRBJ1-6 | - | TRBV11-2 | 17 | CASSPRDPSDYNSPLHF | TGTGCCAGCAGCCCCCGGGACCCCTCCGACTATAATTCACCCCTCCACTTT
- | TRBJ1-2 | many | TRBV20-1 | 14 | CSARDAAESYGYTF | TGCAGTGCTAGAGATGCGGCGGAAAGCTATGGCTACACCTTC
- | TRBJ2-3 | - | TRBV7-3 | 15 | CASSLRGLYPDTQYF | TGTGCCAGCAGTTTACGTGGCCTGTACCCAGATACGCAGTATTTT
- | TRBJ1-6 | - | TRBV2 | 15 | CASRIQGQYNSPLHF | TGTGCCAGCAGGATACAGGGTCAATATAATTCACCCCTCCACTTT
- | TRBJ2-3 | many | TRBV10-1 | 18 | CASSESIWRGGNTDTQYF | TGCGCCAGCAGTGAGTCGATATGGCGGGGAGGAAACACAGATACGCAGTATTTT
- | TRBJ1-4 | - | TRBV2 | 17 | CVSSGDERGATNEKLFF | TGTGTCAGCAGTGGGGATGAGAGGGGTGCAACTAATGAAAAACTGTTTTTT
- | TRBJ1-2 | - | TRBV2 | 12 | CASSEALQGYTF | TGTGCCAGCAGTGAAGCGCTACAGGGCTACACCTTC
- | TRBJ2-7 | many | TRBV2 | 14 | CASSESQISYEQYF | TGTGCCAGCAGTGAATCTCAGATATCCTACGAGCAGTACTTC
- | TRBJ2-7 | many | TRBV5-1 | 14 | CASSRADSSYEQYF | TGCGCCAGCAGCCGGGCGGACAGTTCCTACGAGCAGTACTTC
- | TRBJ2-3 | - | TRBV7-3 | 13 | CASSLTQGDTQYF | TGTGCCAGCAGCTTGACCCAGGGAGATACGCAGTATTTT
- | TRBJ2-7 | few | TRBV20-1 | 15 | CSARPSGTRPYEQYF | TGCAGTGCTAGACCATCCGGGACAAGGCCCTACGAGCAGTACTTC
- | TRBJ2-5 | many | TRBV7-2 | 13 | CASSLPEQETQYF | TGTGCCAGCAGCTTACCAGAACAAGAGACCCAGTACTTC
- | TRBJ2-5 | many | TRBV20-1 | 10 | CSAGRETQYF | TGCAGTGCGGGTAGGGAGACCCAGTACTTC
TRBD2 | TRBJ2-7 | - | TRBV12-3/TRBV12-4 | 17 | CASSLLPRRLAVYEQYF | TGTGCCAGCAGTTTATTGCCCAGGCGACTAGCGGTCTACGAGCAGTACTTC
TRBD2 | TRBJ2-7 | many | TRBV20-1 | 15 | CSARALAGGPYEQYF | TGCAGTGCTAGAGCCCTAGCGGGAGGACCCTACGAGCAGTACTTC
- | TRBJ1-2 | many | TRBV7-7 | 16 | CASSLSEGTKNYGYTF | TGTGCTAGCAGCTTGTCCGAGGGCACGAAAAACTATGGCTACACCTTC
- | TRBJ1-5 | - | TRBV4-1 | 13 | CASSQLVRQPQHF | TGCGCCAGCAGCCAATTAGTCCGCCAGCCCCAGCATTTT
- | TRBJ2-7 | many | TRBV15 | 14 | CATSNEDTSYEQYF | TGTGCCACCAGCAATGAGGACACATCCTACGAGCAGTACTTC
TRBD1 | TRBJ2-3 | - | TRBV30 | 14 | CAWSLGQGLDTQYF | TGTGCCTGGAGTTTAGGACAGGGGCTAGATACGCAGTATTTT
- | TRBJ2-3 | - | TRBV19 | 15 | CASSNGDFGVDTQYF | TGTGCCAGTAGTAACGGGGACTTCGGGGTCGATACGCAGTATTTT
- | TRBJ2-1 | - | TRBV28 | 14 | CASSAGPLLDEQFF | TGTGCCAGCAGTGCCGGGCCCTTATTGGATGAGCAGTTCTTC
- | TRBJ1-4 | - | TRBV7-9 | 13 | CASSPTGEEKLFF | TGTGCCAGCAGCCCCACAGGAGAGGAAAAACTGTTTTTT
- | TRBJ1-1 | - | TRBV12-5 | 13 | CASGLGANTEAFF | TGTGCTAGTGGTCTGGGGGCCAACACTGAAGCTTTCTTT
- | TRBJ1-2 | - | TRBV6-4 | 14 | CASSPTGSGYGYTF | TGTGCCAGCAGTCCGACAGGCTCGGGCTATGGCTACACCTTC
- | TRBJ1-1 | few | TRBV5-1 | 16 | CASSLGGFFPNTEAFF | TGCGCCAGCAGCTTGGGGGGTTTTTTCCCGAACACTGAAGCTTTCTTT
- | TRBJ1-2 | - | TRBV7-9 | 14 | CASSPQGRGYGYTF | TGTGCCAGCAGCCCTCAGGGTAGGGGCTATGGCTACACCTTC
- | TRBJ2-7 | many | TRBV20-1 | 14 | CSARGTVGTYEQYF | TGCAGTGCTAGAGGGACAGTAGGAACCTACGAGCAGTACTTC
- | TRBJ1-5 | - | TRBV19 | 15 | CASSITRSGNQPQHF | TGTGCCAGTAGTATAACCAGGTCAGGGAATCAGCCCCAGCATTTT
TRBD2 | TRBJ2-1 | many | TRBV9 | 20 | CASSVATLGLAGGTYNEQFF | TGTGCCAGCAGCGTAGCTACCCTGGGACTAGCGGGAGGGACCTACAATGAGCAGTTCTTC
- | TRBJ2-7 | many | TRBV5-1 | 13 | CASSLVGLDEQYF | TGCGCCAGCAGCTTGGTTGGATTGGACGAGCAGTACTTC
- | TRBJ2-2 | few | TRBV20-1 | 13 | CSASSSNTGELFF | TGCAGTGCTAGTTCCTCGAACACCGGGGAGCTGTTTTTT
- | TRBJ1-2 | many | TRBV7-9 | 14 | CASSQLDRTSGYTF | TGTGCCAGCAGCCAACTTGACAGGACAAGTGGCTACACCTTC
- | TRBJ1-2 | many | TRBV19 | 13 | CASSIPGRAGYTF | TGTGCCAGTAGTATACCGGGCAGGGCTGGCTACACCTTC
TRBD1 | TRBJ2-7 | few | TRBV30 | 17 | CASDRDRVARFGSEQYF | TGTGCCTCGGACCGGGACAGGGTGGCGAGGTTTGGTTCCGAGCAGTACTTC
TRBD1 | TRBJ1-1 | many | TRBV7-2 | 13 | CASSVTGITEAFF | TGTGCCAGCAGCGTGACAGGGATCACTGAAGCTTTCTTT
- | TRBJ1-2 | once | TRBV30 | 12 | CAWGRGNYGYTF | TGTGCCTGGGGCAGGGGCAACTATGGCTACACCTTC
- | TRBJ1-2 | many | TRBV14 | 15 | CASSQGPDRKYYSTF | TGTGCCAGCAGCCAAGGTCCCGACAGGAAGTATTACTCCACCTTC
- | TRBJ2-1 | - | TRBV10-2 | 15 | CASSEDSKPVNEQFF | TGCGCCAGCAGTGAGGACTCCAAGCCGGTCAATGAGCAGTTCTTC
- | TRBJ1-2 | - | TRBV9 | 18 | CASSVTRDRGPPNYGYTF | TGTGCCAGCAGCGTAACCCGGGACCGGGGGCCTCCTAACTATGGCTACACCTTC
TRBD1 | TRBJ2-7 | - | TRBV10-3 | 17 | CASSYRGNFIDSYEQYF | TGTGCCAGCAGTTACAGGGGGAATTTTATTGACTCGTACGAGCAGTACTTC
- | TRBJ2-7 | many | TRBV6-1 | 14 | CASSPRQLPYEQYF | TGTGCCAGCAGTCCCCGACAGTTGCCCTACGAGCAGTACTTC
TRBD2 | TRBJ2-7 | few | TRBV6-1 | 14 | CASSEDGSGTTGNF | TGTGCCAGCAGTGAAGACGGTAGCGGGACTACGGGAAACTTC